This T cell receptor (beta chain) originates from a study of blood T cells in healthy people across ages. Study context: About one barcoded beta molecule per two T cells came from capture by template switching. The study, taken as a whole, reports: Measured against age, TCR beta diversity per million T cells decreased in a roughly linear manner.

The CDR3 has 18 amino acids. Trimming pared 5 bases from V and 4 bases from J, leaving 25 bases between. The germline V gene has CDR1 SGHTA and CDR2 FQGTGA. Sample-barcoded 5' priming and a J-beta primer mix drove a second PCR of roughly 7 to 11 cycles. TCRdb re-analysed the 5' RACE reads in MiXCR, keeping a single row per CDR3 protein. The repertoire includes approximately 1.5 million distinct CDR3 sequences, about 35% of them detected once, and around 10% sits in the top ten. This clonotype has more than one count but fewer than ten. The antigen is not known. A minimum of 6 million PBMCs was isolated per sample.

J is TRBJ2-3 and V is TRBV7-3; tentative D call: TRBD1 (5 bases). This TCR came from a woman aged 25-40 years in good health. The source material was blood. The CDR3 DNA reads TGTGCCAGCAGCCTTAGGTTTAGATCCGACAGCATCGCAGATACGCAGTATTTT. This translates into CASSLRFRSDSIADTQYF.